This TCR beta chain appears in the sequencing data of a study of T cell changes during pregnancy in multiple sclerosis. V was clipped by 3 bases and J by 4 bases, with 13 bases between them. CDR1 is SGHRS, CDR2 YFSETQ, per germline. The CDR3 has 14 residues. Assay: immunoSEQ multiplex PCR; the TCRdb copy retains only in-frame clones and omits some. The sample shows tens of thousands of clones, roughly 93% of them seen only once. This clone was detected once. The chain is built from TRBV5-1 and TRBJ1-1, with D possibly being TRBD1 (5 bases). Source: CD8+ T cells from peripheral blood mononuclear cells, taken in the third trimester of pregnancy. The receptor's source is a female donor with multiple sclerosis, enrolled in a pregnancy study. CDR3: CASSSQGWSTEAFF. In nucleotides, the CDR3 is TGCGCCAGCAGCTCGCAGGGATGGAGCACTGAAGCTTTCTTT.